This T cell receptor beta chain appears in the sequencing data of a study of cytomegalovirus exposure and HLA in healthy donors. Notes on this clone: Its antigen is still unknown.

Study-wide points: According to reports, the classifier identified cytomegalovirus status with high specificity and sensitivity. Most of the TCR beta V segments (in an earlier analysis) were productive either about 90% or about 30% of the time. Among TCR beta chains of equal frequency, HLA-associated ones were more clonally expanded in a later analysis.

PCR was performed using 60 Vbeta and 13 Jbeta primers. In the original workflow: Approximately 10 million shared chains were among about 80 million unique TCR beta chains counted in a later analysis. Profiled with immunoSEQ multiplex PCR; TCRdb holds only in-frame clones, not every one. That table furnishes V, J and clone size, whereas the DNA furnished D and trimming. The sample holds approximately 180,000 clones, 75% to 90% seen once. The receptor's source is a man in his thirties or forties in good health and CMV-seropositive. Sequencing was performed on PBMCs.

The CDR3 sequence: CASNGGASIGYTF. The CDR3 DNA reads TGTGCCAGCAATGGAGGAGCGTCAATCGGCTACACCTTC. This rearrangement joins TRBV28 to TRBJ1-2; no definite D call. CDR1 and CDR2 from the germline V gene are MDHEN and SYDVKM. This CDR3 is 13 amino acids long. The V end was cut by 7 bases, the J end by 8 bases, with 17 bases between.